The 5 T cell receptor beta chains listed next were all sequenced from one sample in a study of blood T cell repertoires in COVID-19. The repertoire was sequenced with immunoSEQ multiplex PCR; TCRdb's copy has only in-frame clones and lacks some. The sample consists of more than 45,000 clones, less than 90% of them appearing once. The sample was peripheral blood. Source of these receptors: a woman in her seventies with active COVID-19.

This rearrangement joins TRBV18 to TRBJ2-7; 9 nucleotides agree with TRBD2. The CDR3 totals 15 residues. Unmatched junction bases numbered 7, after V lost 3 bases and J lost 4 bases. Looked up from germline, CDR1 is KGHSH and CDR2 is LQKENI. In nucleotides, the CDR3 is TGTGCCAGCTCACCGGTCCTAGCGGGAAGGTACGAGCAGTACTTC. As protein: CASSPVLAGRYEQYF.

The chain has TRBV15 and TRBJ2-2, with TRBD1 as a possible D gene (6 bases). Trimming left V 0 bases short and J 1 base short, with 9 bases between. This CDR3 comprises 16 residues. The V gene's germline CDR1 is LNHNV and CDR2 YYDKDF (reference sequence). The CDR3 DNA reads TGTGCCACCAGCAGAGATCCGGGACAGAACACCGGGGAGCTGTTTTTT. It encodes CATSRDPGQNTGELFF. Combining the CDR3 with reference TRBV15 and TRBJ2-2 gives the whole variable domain DAMVIQNPRYQVTQFGKPVTLSCSQTLNHNVMYWYQQKSSQAPKLLFHYYDKDFNNEADTPDNFQSRRPNTSFCFLDIRSPGLGDTAMYLCATSRDPGQNTGELFFGEGSRLTVL.

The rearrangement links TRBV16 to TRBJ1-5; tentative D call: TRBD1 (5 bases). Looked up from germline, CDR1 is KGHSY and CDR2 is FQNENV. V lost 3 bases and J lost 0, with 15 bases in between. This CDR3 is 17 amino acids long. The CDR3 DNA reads TGTGCCAGCAGCCACCCCGCGGGGGGTGGTAGCAATCAGCCCCAGCATTTT. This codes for CASSHPAGGGSNQPQHF.

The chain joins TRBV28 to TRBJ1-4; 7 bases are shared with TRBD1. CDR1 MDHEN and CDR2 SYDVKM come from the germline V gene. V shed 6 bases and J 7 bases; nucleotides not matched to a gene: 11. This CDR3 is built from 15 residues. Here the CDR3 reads CASSQGGSSSEKLFF. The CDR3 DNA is TGTGCCAGCAGCCAGGGGGGCAGCAGCAGTGAAAAACTGTTTTTT.

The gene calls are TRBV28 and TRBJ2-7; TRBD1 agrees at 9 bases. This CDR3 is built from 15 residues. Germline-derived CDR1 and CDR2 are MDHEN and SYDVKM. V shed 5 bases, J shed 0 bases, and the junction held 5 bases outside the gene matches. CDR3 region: CASSPPGQGSYEQYF. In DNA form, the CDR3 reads TGTGCCAGCAGTCCACCGGGACAGGGCTCCTACGAGCAGTACTTC.